The 14 T cell receptor beta chains below were found in one sample sequenced in a study of T cell changes during pregnancy in multiple sclerosis. Assay: immunoSEQ multiplex PCR; the TCRdb copy retains only in-frame clones and omits some. The top ten clones hold 7% to 10% of a sample with about 27,000 clones, more than 70% of them seen once. Here the sequenced sample was CD8+ T cells from peripheral blood mononuclear cells, taken in the second trimester of pregnancy. The origin of the receptors is a female donor with multiple sclerosis, enrolled in a pregnancy study.

The chain has TRBV27 and TRBJ1-1; D gene unclear. V was cut by 6 bases and J by 2 bases, with 7 bases left in between. In germline, CDR1 is MNHEY, CDR2 SMNVEV (reference sequence). The CDR3 runs 12 residues. CDR3 sequence (DNA): TGTGCCAGCAGATTCAGAAACACTGAAGCTTTCTTT. Residues: CASRFRNTEAFF.

V and J are TRBV6-1 and TRBJ2-1, with 8 bases identical to TRBD2. This CDR3 comprises 14 residues. Germline assignment: CDR1 MNHNS and CDR2 SASEGT. J was trimmed by 2 bases and V by 7 bases; bases with no gene match: 4. CDR3 sequence: CASTGGKTYNEQFF. CDR3 coding DNA: TGTGCCAGCACGGGGGGGAAAACCTACAATGAGCAGTTCTTC.

The chain recombines TRBV29-1 with TRBJ2-1; TRBD1 agrees at 7 bases. The germline gives CDR1 SQVTM, CDR2 ANQGSEA. J was trimmed by 9 bases and V by 6 bases; bases with no gene match: 11. This CDR3 comprises 13 residues. In nucleotides, the CDR3 is TGCAGCGTGGGGGACAGAGTACAATTTGAGCAGTTCTTC. It translates to CSVGDRVQFEQFF.

The chain joins TRBV27 to TRBJ2-1, with 9 bases lining up with TRBD1. The J segment lost 8 bases and the V segment lost 5 bases, leaving 7 bases of the junction unmatched. Germline CDR1 and CDR2: MNHEY and SMNVEV (reference sequence). The CDR3 runs 14 residues. The CDR3 here is CASSAGTGFYEQFF. In DNA form, the CDR3 reads TGTGCCAGCAGTGCCGGGACAGGGTTCTATGAGCAGTTCTTC.

The chain is built from TRBV7-8 and TRBJ2-3; D not resolved. The ends were cut back, 5 bases at V and 6 bases at J, with 21 bases in the middle. CDR1 is SGHVS, CDR2 FQNEAQ, per germline. This CDR3 contains 16 residues. The chain's CDR3 is CASSHLEDRLSDTQYF. The CDR3 DNA reads as TGTGCCAGCAGCCACCTCGAGGATCGGTTATCGGATACGCAGTATTTT.

The chain combines TRBV7-6 with TRBJ2-3; D gene uncertain. Germline V gives CDR1 SGHVS, CDR2 FNYEAQ. With 1 base removed from V and 6 bases from J, the gap between germline ends came to 14 bases. The CDR3 runs 15 residues. The CDR3 reads CASSLVAAKADTQYF. The CDR3 DNA sequence: TGTGCCAGCAGCTTAGTTGCGGCTAAGGCGGATACGCAGTATTTT.

V and J are TRBV4-1 and TRBJ2-7, with 7 bases lining up with TRBD1. V was clipped by 1 base and J by 4 bases; unmatched bases: 7. The CDR3 runs 15 residues. Germline V lookup: CDR1 MGHRA, CDR2 YSYEKL. CDR3: CASSQVLSRGYEQYF. CDR3 DNA sequence: TGCGCCAGCAGCCAAGTACTGAGCAGGGGGTACGAGCAGTACTTC.

The chain uses TRBV13 and TRBJ2-7; 8 nucleotides match TRBD1. After removal of 5 bases from V and 4 bases from J, the junction contained 7 bases not matched to a gene. From germline, CDR1 is PRHDT and CDR2 FYEKMQ (reference sequence). The CDR3 is 14 residues long. CDR3 sequence reads: CASSTRTGRYEQYF. The CDR3, as DNA: TGTGCCAGCAGCACACGGACAGGGAGGTACGAGCAGTACTTC.

The genes are TRBV6-5 and TRBJ2-1, with D perhaps matching TRBD2 (6 bases). V dropped 2 bases and J dropped 4 bases, with 12 bases sitting between them. CDR1 is MNHEY and CDR2 is SVGAGI in the germline V gene. This CDR3 comprises 15 residues. The CDR3 here is CASSYGTHFYNEQFF. In DNA form, the CDR3 reads TGTGCCAGCAGTTACGGGACTCATTTTTACAATGAGCAGTTCTTC.

The chain combines TRBV2 with TRBJ1-6, with D unresolved. With 6 bases removed from V and 0 bases from J, the gap between germline ends came to 15 bases. This CDR3 is 17 amino acids long. The germline V gene encodes CDR1 SNHLY and CDR2 FYNNEI. The CDR3 reads CASSPGGGSSYNSPLHF. CDR3 nucleotides: TGTGCCAGCAGCCCCGGAGGAGGGAGCTCCTATAATTCACCCCTCCACTTT.

The chain recombines TRBV7-9 with TRBJ1-5; TRBD1 might be the D (5 bases). Looked up from germline, CDR1 is SEHNR and CDR2 is FQNEAQ (reference sequence). This CDR3 contains 16 residues. Trimming cost V 5 bases and J 4 bases, with 18 bases left between them. DNA of the CDR3: TGTGCCAGCAGCCTAGGGACCGAGGGAGCAAATCAGCCCCAGCATTTT. Protein: CASSLGTEGANQPQHF.

The chain employs TRBV7-2 and TRBJ2-1; no firm D call. The CDR3 is 12 amino acids. V lost 6 bases to trimming and J lost 5 bases, with 8 bases between them. Germline values: CDR1 SGHTA, CDR2 FQGNSA. CDR3 nucleotides: TGTGCCAGCAGAAAAGACAACAATGAGCAGTTCTTC. Translation: CASRKDNNEQFF.

The chain couples TRBV11-2 to TRBJ2-7; D possibly corresponds to TRBD1 (6 bases). The CDR3 extends over 14 amino acids. Germline CDR1 reads SGHAT; CDR2 reads FQNNGV. With 1 base removed from V and 4 bases from J, the gap between germline ends came to 11 bases. DNA for the CDR3: TGTGCCAGCAGCTTAGCAGGGGCGAATTACGAGCAGTACTTC. Translated: CASSLAGANYEQYF.

V usage is TRBV11-1 and J usage is TRBJ2-7; tentative D call: TRBD1 (5 bases). The ends were cut back, 5 bases at V and 4 bases at J, with 9 bases in the middle. Germline CDR1 SGHAT, CDR2 FQDESV (reference sequence). This CDR3 contains 12 residues. CDR3: CASSTDIYEQYF. The CDR3 nucleotides read TGTGCCAGCAGCACGGACATTTACGAGCAGTACTTC.